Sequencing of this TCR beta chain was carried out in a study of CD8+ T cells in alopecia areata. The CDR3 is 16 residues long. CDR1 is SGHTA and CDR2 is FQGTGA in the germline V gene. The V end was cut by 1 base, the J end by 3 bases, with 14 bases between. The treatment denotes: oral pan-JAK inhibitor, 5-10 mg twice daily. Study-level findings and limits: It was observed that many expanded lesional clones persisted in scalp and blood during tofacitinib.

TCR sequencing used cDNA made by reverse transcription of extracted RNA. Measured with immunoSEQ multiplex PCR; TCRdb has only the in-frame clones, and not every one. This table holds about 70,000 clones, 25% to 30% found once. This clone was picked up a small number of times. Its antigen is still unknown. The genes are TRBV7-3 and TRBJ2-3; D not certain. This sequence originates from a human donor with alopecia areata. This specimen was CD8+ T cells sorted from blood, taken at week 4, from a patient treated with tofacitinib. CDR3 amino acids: CASSLNVASPTDTQYF. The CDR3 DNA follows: TGTGCCAGCAGCTTAAACGTAGCCAGTCCGACAGATACGCAGTATTTT. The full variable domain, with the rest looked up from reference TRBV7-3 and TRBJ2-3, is GAGVSQTPSNKVTEKGKYVELRCDPISGHTALYWYRQSLGQGPEFLIYFQGTGAADDSGLPNDRFFAVRPEGSVSTLKIQRTERGDSAVYLCASSLNVASPTDTQYFGPGTRLTVL.